This T cell receptor (beta chain) was observed in a study of blood T cell repertoires in COVID-19. Study in general: Acute and convalescent COVID-19 samples came from the United States, Italy and Spain. Nucleic acid was either cDNA or gDNA, and it came from T cells, B-cell-depleted T cells, or PBMCs.

CDR3 length: 13 residues. Trimming left V 5 bases short and J 3 bases short, with 10 bases between. Germline assignment: CDR1 SGHTA and CDR2 FQGTGA. Methods used by the authors: Estimation of nucleated cell counts relied on the amplification of reference gene primers. The data were produced by immunoSEQ multiplex PCR, yet TCRdb's version contains in-frame clones alone and is incomplete. D and trimming were read from the DNA, whereas the V and J calls and clone size are those reported in that table. The table includes approximately 260,000 clones, around four fifths detected once. This sequence joins TRBV7-3 and TRBJ1-2, with D unclear. The sequencing input was peripheral blood. The source of this sequence is a woman aged 55-70 years with active or convalescent COVID-19. CDR3 residues: CASSPGWDYGYTF. The CDR3 region has the DNA TGTGCCAGCAGCCCCGGGTGGGACTATGGCTACACCTTC.